A selection of T cell receptor beta chains follows, all from one sample in a study of blood T cell repertoires in COVID-19. Some clones are missing from TCRdb's copy, which holds only in-frame ones; the method was immunoSEQ multiplex PCR. The sample lists approximately 38,000 clones; about four fifths were seen once. Material for sequencing was peripheral blood. These receptors came from a human donor with acute or convalescent COVID-19. The donor label of this sample is uncertain. Both conserved end residues are part of each CDR3. A D gene is named only where the DNA matches it firmly. Only some rows state a clone size, as once, few, many or a class for expanded clones.

d_call clone_size j_call v_call cdr3_aa cdr3_nt
. . TRBJ2-6 TRBV6-5 CASSTGVSGANVLTF TGTGCCAGCAGTACAGGCGTCTCTGGGGCCAACGTCCTGACTTTC
TRBD2 once TRBJ2-5 TRBV6-5 CASSYGLAGAETQYF TGTGCCAGCAGTTACGGGCTAGCGGGAGCAGAGACCCAGTACTTC
TRBD1 . TRBJ2-3 TRBV6-4 CASSVDRAGTDTQYF TGTGCCAGCAGTGTGGACAGGGCCGGCACAGATACGCAGTATTTT
TRBD2 . TRBJ2-1 TRBV27 CASSPLGLAEANYNEQFF TGTGCCAGCAGCCCGTTAGGACTAGCGGAGGCAAACTACAATGAGCAGTTCTTC
TRBD1 . TRBJ2-1 TRBV24-1 CATSDPGTGYDNEQFF TGTGCCACCAGTGACCCCGGGACAGGGTATGACAATGAGCAGTTCTTC
TRBD1 . TRBJ2-1 TRBV7-8 CASSLYRGEYNEQFF TGTGCCAGCAGTCTATACAGGGGCGAATACAATGAGCAGTTCTTC
. . TRBJ1-5 TRBV27 CASSLGAGLGNQPQHF TGTGCCAGCAGTTTAGGGGCAGGTCTAGGCAATCAGCCCCAGCATTTT
. . TRBJ2-7 TRBV6-4 CASSDGQGTVQYF TGTGCCAGCAGTGACGGGCAGGGTACCGTGCAGTACTTC
TRBD1 . TRBJ1-2 TRBV28 CATNPRDSRIINYGYTF TGTGCCACCAACCCCCGGGACAGCAGGATTATTAACTATGGCTACACCTTC
TRBD2 . TRBJ2-7 TRBV2 CASREPGLAAYEQYF TGTGCCAGCAGGGAACCGGGACTAGCGGCCTACGAGCAGTACTTC
. . TRBJ2-1 TRBV4-1 CASSQEEASEQFF TGCGCCAGCAGCCAAGAAGAGGCGAGTGAGCAGTTCTTC
TRBD1 few TRBJ1-4 TRBV3-1/TRBV3-2 CASSRDRGAEKLFF TGTGCCAGCAGCCGGGACAGGGGTGCGGAAAAACTGTTTTTT
TRBD2 . TRBJ2-3 TRBV2 CASITRLAAGDTQYF TGTGCCAGCATTACCCGACTAGCGGCCGGGGATACGCAGTATTTT
TRBD2 . TRBJ2-3 TRBV6-6 CASSYRGGTDTQYF TGTGCCAGCAGTTACCGGGGGGGCACAGATACGCAGTATTTT
TRBD2 medium-sized TRBJ2-7 TRBV4-2 CASSQGRGDAYEQYF TGTGCCAGCAGCCAAGGCCGGGGGGATGCCTACGAGCAGTACTTC
TRBD1 once TRBJ2-5 TRBV10-2 CASSRQGEETQYF TGCGCCAGCAGCAGACAGGGAGAAGAGACCCAGTACTTC
. . TRBJ1-2 TRBV19 CASGGRYYGYTF TGTGCCAGCGGGGGGCGGTACTATGGCTACACCTTC
. . TRBJ1-2 TRBV4-1 CASSQEAGPYGYTF TGCGCCAGCAGCCAAGAGGCAGGGCCCTATGGCTACACCTTC
TRBD1 . TRBJ2-3 TRBV27 CASSYDRTGTQYF TGTGCCAGCAGCTACGACAGGACAGGGACGCAGTATTTT
. . TRBJ2-6 TRBV27 CASARSPGLLAGANVLTF TGTGCCAGCGCACGATCACCCGGACTGCTCGCTGGGGCCAACGTCCTGACTTTC
. . TRBJ1-6 TRBV11-2 CASSRTLSSYNSPLHF TGTGCCAGCAGCCGCACGCTGAGCTCCTATAATTCACCCCTCCACTTT
. . TRBJ1-3 TRBV6-5 CASSYNREGNTIYF TGTGCCAGCAGTTATAACAGGGAAGGAAACACCATATATTTT